The sample holds a few counts of the clone carrying this TCR beta chain. This CDR3 region has 18 residues. Per the germline V gene, CDR1 is SGHAT and CDR2 is FQNNGV. V lost 5 bases and J lost 9, with 29 bases in between. The data derive from a study of identical twins. TCRdb analysed the 5' RACE reads with MiXCR anew, one entry per CDR3 protein. This table has about 190,000 distinct CDR3 sequences, approximately 16% appearing once. The same specimen was also included in a second study, on T cells expressing NK-cell markers. This second study says: Sorting was limited to alpha-beta TCR-expressing T cells with an anti-gamma-delta TCR antibody in several experiments. About 1.0-7.0% of CD8+ T cells in about six donors belonged to dominant NKG2C+ clonotypes.

J is TRBJ2-1 and V is TRBV11-2; perhaps TRBD2 as D (8 bases). Sequencing was carried out using CD8+ T cells sorted from blood. The sequence derives from a woman under 30 in good health. The CDR3 DNA reads as TGTGCCAGCAGCCCACAGGGGAGCGGGGGAATCATGGTGCTTGAGCAGTTCTTC. Translation: CASSPQGSGGIMVLEQFF.